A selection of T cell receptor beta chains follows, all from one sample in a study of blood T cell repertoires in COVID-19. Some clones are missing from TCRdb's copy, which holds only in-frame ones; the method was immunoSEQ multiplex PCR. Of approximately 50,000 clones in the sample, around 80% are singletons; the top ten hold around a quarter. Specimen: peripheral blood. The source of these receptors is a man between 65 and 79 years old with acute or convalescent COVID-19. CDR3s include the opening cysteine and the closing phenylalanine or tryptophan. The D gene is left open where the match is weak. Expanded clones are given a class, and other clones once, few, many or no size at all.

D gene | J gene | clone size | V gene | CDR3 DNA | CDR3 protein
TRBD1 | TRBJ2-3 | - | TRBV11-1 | TGTGCCAGCAGCCTACACACAGGGGGCGGCACAGATACGCAGTATTTT | CASSLHTGGGTDTQYF
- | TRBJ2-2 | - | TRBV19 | TGTGCCAGTAGTATAGGCCAGGCCACCGGGGAGCTGTTTTTT | CASSIGQATGELFF
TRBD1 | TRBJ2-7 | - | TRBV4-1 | TGCGCCAGCAGCCAAGATTCCCGGACAGGAGACTACGAGCAGTACTTC | CASSQDSRTGDYEQYF
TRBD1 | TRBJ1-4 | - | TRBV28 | TGTGCCAGCAGGTCCGGGACAGGGGGCGTCAGGGAAAAACTGTTTTTT | CASRSGTGGVREKLFF
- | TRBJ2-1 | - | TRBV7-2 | TGTGCCAGCAGCTGGACAGACTACAATGAGCAGTTCTTC | CASSWTDYNEQFF
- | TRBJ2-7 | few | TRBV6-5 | TGTGCCAGCACTCCTCTTACAGGCCCATACGAGCAGTACTTC | CASTPLTGPYEQYF
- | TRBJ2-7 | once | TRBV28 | TGTGCCAGCAGTTTGAACGCAGGGGGGTCCCCCGAGCAGTACTTC | CASSLNAGGSPEQYF
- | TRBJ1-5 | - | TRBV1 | TGCACCAGCAGCCAAAGCTCCCAACCGATTTATAGCAATCAGCCCCAGCATTTT | CTSSQSSQPIYSNQPQHF
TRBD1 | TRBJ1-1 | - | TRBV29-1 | TGCAGCGTGGAAGGGACAGGGGGGCCTGAAGCTTTCTTT | CSVEGTGGPEAFF
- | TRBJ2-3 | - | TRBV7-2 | TGTGCCAGCAGCTTAGAGGTGACTTTGGATACGCAGTATTTT | CASSLEVTLDTQYF
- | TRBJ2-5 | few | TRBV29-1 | TGCAGCGTTGGGGGAGGGGGAGAGACCCAGTACTTC | CSVGGGGETQYF
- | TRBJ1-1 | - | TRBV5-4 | TGTGCCAGCAGCTTGGAACCAGTTAACACTGAAGCTTTCTTT | CASSLEPVNTEAFF
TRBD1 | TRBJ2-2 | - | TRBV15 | TGTGCCACCAGCAGAGGAGGGACAGGGGACGGGGAGCTGTTTTTT | CATSRGGTGDGELFF
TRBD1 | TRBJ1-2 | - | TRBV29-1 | TGCAGCACCGGACAGGGGTCACCCCTCCTCACCTTC | CSTGQGSPLLTF
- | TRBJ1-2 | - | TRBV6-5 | TGTGCCAGCAGGGCAACAGGGTCCTATGGCTACACCTTC | CASRATGSYGYTF
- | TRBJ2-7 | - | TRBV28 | TGTGCCAGCAGGGAGTCCTCCTACGAGCAGTACTTC | CASRESSYEQYF
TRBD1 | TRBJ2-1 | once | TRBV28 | TGTGCCAGCGGCCCTTCACCCGGGACAGGGGCAGGGGAGCAGTTCTTC | CASGPSPGTGAGEQFF
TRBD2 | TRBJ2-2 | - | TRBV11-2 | TGTGCCAGCAGCTCTGATAGCGGGAGGGTACTCCCCGGGGAGCTGTTTTTT | CASSSDSGRVLPGELFF
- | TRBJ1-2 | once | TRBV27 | TGTGCCAGCAGGCCGGGGGGGCGGTTGGGGGGCTACACCTTC | CASRPGGRLGGYTF
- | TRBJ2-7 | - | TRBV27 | TGTGCCAGCAGTTTATCTAGCGGACTCTACGAGCAGTACTTC | CASSLSSGLYEQYF
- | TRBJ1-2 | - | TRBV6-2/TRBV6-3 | TGTGCCAGCAGTTACACAGGCTATGGCTACACCTTC | CASSYTGYGYTF
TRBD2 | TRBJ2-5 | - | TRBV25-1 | TGTGCCAGCAGTGATGGTCTCCGGGACTACGAAGAGACCCAGTACTTC | CASSDGLRDYEETQYF
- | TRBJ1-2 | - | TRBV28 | TGTGCCAGCACCCGAGGGTGGAGGACCACAGCTAACTATGGCTACACCTTC | CASTRGWRTTANYGYTF
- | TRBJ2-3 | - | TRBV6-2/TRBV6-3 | TGTGCCAGCAGTTACGAGGCAGATACGCAGTATTTT | CASSYEADTQYF
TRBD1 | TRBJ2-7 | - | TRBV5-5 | TGTGCCAGCAGCTGGACAGGGAGCGAGCAGTACTTC | CASSWTGSEQYF
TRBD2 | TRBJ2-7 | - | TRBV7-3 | TGTGCCAGCAGCTTAGCGCCTAGCGGGAGAACCAGCTCCTACGAGCAGTACTTC | CASSLAPSGRTSSYEQYF
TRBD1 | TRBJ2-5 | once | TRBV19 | TGTGCCAGTAGTCTAGGGACAGGGGACACAGAGACCCAGTACTTC | CASSLGTGDTETQYF
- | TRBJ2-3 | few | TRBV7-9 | TGTGCCAGCAGCTTAGTTACGAGGACAGATACGCAGTATTTT | CASSLVTRTDTQYF
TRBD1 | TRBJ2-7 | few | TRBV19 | TGTGCCAGTGCCCGGGACAGGGGTGACTACGAGCAGTACTTC | CASARDRGDYEQYF
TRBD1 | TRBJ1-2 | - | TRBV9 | TGTGCCAGCAGCGGGCAGACAGGGAACTATGGCTACACCTTC | CASSGQTGNYGYTF
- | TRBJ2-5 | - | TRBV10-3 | TGTGCCACGCTTCCGGGACTTCAAGAGACCCAGTACTTC | CATLPGLQETQYF
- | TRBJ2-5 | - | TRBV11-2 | TGTGCCAGCAGCTCGACCGCGGGGTGGGAGACCCAGTACTTC | CASSSTAGWETQYF
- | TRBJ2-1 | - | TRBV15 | TGTGCCACCAGTTTCGCTAGCTCGAGTAGTGAGCAGTTCTTC | CATSFASSSSEQFF
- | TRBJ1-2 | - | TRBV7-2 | TGTGCCAGCAGCCCACAGGGAAACTATGGCTACACCTTC | CASSPQGNYGYTF
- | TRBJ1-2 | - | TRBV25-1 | TGTGCCAGCAGCCGGGGGGGGTATGGCTACACCTTC | CASSRGGYGYTF
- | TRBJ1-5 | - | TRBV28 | TGTGCCAGCAGTTTAGGGTCGGCAGGGAATCAGCCCCAGCATTTT | CASSLGSAGNQPQHF
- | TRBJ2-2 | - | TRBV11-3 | TGTGCCAGCAGCTTCAGGGACACCGGGGAGCTGTTTTTT | CASSFRDTGELFF
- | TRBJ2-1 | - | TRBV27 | TGTGCCAGCAGGGGGGACTTTTACAATGAGCAGTTCTTC | CASRGDFYNEQFF
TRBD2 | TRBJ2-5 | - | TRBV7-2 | TGTGCCAGCAGCTCAAGGACTAGCGGGGGGGCCGAGACCCAGTACTTC | CASSSRTSGGAETQYF
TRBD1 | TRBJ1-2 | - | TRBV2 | TGTGCCAGCAGTGAGATCGTTACAGGGGGCGTTAGGGGCTACACCTTC | CASSEIVTGGVRGYTF
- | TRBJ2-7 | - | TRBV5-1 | TGCGCCAGCAGCCTCAACAGCTACGAGCAGTACTTC | CASSLNSYEQYF
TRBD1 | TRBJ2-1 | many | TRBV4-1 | TGCGCCAGCAGCCGCGGGACAGGGATCGGGAATGAGCAGTTCTTC | CASSRGTGIGNEQFF
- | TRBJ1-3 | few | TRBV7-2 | TGTGCCAGCAGCTCTAGATGGGGGCAGGGAAACACCATATATTTT | CASSSRWGQGNTIYF
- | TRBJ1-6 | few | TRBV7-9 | TGTGCCAGCAGCTTTGTTCGGTGGCAGGTCTTTTATAATTCACCCCTCCACTTT | CASSFVRWQVFYNSPLHF
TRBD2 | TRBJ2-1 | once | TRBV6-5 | TGTGCCAGCAGGAAACTAGCGGGGGGGAACAATGAGCAGTTCTTC | CASRKLAGGNNEQFF
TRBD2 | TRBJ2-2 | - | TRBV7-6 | TGTGCCAGCAGCTTCTCCGGGGGGGGAGTCACCGGGGAGCTGTTTTTT | CASSFSGGGVTGELFF
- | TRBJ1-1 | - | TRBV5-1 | TGCGCCAGCAGCCGGGAGGCGGGCACTGAAGCTTTCTTT | CASSREAGTEAFF
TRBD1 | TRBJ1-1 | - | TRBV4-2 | TGTGCCAGCAGCCAAGCTGACAGGGAAGTTGAAGCTTTCTTT | CASSQADREVEAFF
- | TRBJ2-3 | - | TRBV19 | TGTGCCAGTAGTATCACAAGATCAGATACGCAGTATTTT | CASSITRSDTQYF
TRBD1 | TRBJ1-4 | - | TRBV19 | TGTGCCAGTAGTACCCGGGACAGCAATGAAAAACTGTTTTTT | CASSTRDSNEKLFF
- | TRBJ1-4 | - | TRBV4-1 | TGCGCCAGCAGCCAAGAGGGAGAGCTTCGGGAAAAACTGTTTTTT | CASSQEGELREKLFF
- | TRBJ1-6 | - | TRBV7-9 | TGTGCCAGCAGCTTAGGAGGGGGGGCTCGAGGTTCACCCCTCCACTTT | CASSLGGGARGSPLHF
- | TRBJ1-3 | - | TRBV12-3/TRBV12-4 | TGTGCCAGCAGTTTACAGGGGGGAAACACCATATATTTT | CASSLQGGNTIYF
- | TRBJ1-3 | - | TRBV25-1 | TGTGCCAGCAATCCCATTACCCCTAGTAGCTCTGGAAACACCATATATTTT | CASNPITPSSSGNTIYF